This T cell receptor beta chain emerged from a study of T cell responses to AZD1222 COVID-19 vaccine (dated by TCRdb to the early 2020s). A note on the overall study: A total of about 240 trial participants underwent TCR sequencing, of whom about 210 received two doses of AZD1222 and some 26 received two doses of the MenACWY control vaccine. Trial participants were enrolled by age into 18-55, 56-69 and 70-plus year subgroups, with around 150, 28 and 57 TCR-sequenced participants respectively. What the research found in general, with its limitations: Because no day 14 peak-response samples were available, repertoires were characterized only after the peak T cell response. Conclusions about previously exposed vaccinees are limited, since just a handful of AZD1222 recipients were seropositive for SARS-CoV-2 at baseline. After two AZD1222 doses, both the breadth and the depth of spike-specific TCRs were significantly higher than at day 0 and than in MenACWY recipients. Participants were mostly white British, with more females than males. The authors suggested clonal diversity may have been underestimated. Reportedly, close to half of the unique spike-specific TCRs recognized epitopes lying outside the regions that are mutated in the B.1.351 and B.1.1.7 variants. In the small 56-69-year group, the increase in depth fell short of significance, most likely because of low power. The vaccine-associated CD4 TCRs covered the entire spike protein, and the dominant responses fell in regions 160-218 and 743-854.

V lost 3 bases and J lost 1 base, and the count of bases not matched to a germline gene is 11. From the germline V gene (reference sequence), CDR1 is SEHNR and CDR2 is FQNEAQ. The CDR3 holds 17 amino acids from the cysteine to the phenylalanine. The only DNA kept is the CDR3, 51 bases in frame from the first base. The time point label here, explained by the study, means: baseline before first vaccination. Taken with the paper, the label for treatment or condition translates to: meningococcal conjugate vaccine given as trial control. Samples from vaccinated people were obtained from the UK trials COV001 and COV002, which included a single-blind randomized controlled phase 2/3 trial of AZD1222 (ChAdOx1 nCoV-19) in healthy adults. For TCRbeta chain sequencing, PBMC samples from trial participants were taken at day 0 and at day 28 after the second dose. The CDR3 regions of human TCRbeta chains were subjected to immunosequencing. Concerning the study's data processing: TCRs in the repertoires were compared against a reference library of SARS-CoV-2-specific TCRs that had been generated with the MIRA antigen-specificity platform. Breadth was defined as the fraction of unique TCRs that were SARS-CoV-2-associated, and depth was defined as the fraction of total T cells that were SARS-CoV-2-associated. Using the MIRA data, each spike-specific TCR was mapped to the spike region that the TCR reacts to and placed in a CD4 or CD8 class. Log10-transformed breadth and depth values were compared by one-way ANOVA with Sidak's multiple comparisons tests. In its TCRdb copy, this immuneACCESS table keeps in-frame sequences only and misses some clones. Where compared with another copy, unresolved V genes explain less than half of these, and the others have no known cause. The D gene and trimming were derived from the DNA, and the V and J assignments and clone size from that table. A total of 95,000 to 130,000 clones appear in this sample, roughly 85% of them only once. The ten largest clones add up to under 4.5% of the sample.

Concerning this clone itself: Its antigen is unknown. No base quality values were provided; no much bigger clone lies one nucleotide off.

This receptor was obtained from an adult in good health. This specimen was peripheral blood, taken on day 0 of MenACWY control vaccination. The V and J segments used are TRBV7-9 and TRBJ1-1; 7 of the junction bases match TRBD1. The base sequence is TGTGCCAGCAGCTTCTACCGGACAGGACGACCGAACACTGAAGCTTTCTTT. The resulting protein is CASSFYRTGRPNTEAFF.